Below are 29 T cell receptor beta chains sequenced from a single sample in a study of long-term antiretroviral therapy in people with HIV (dated by TCRdb to between 2020 and 2023). The immunoSEQ hsTCRB v3.0 assay was used at survey level resolution to sequence the TRB variable region. This is the immuneACCESS table as TCRdb keeps it, with only in-frame sequences that have V and J called. A part of the clones is gone; compared with another copy, unresolved V genes explain less than half, and the rest is unexplained. Across this sample there are about 19,000 clones, with about four fifths seen only once. The biggest ten clones account for roughly 6.7% of the sample. The sample here was unsorted PBMCs, taken at the start of antiretroviral therapy, before treatment. Every receptor here comes from a young man with HIV.

The chain couples TRBV7-2 to TRBJ2-1, with D unclear. The V end was cut by 1 base, the J end by 3 bases, with 1 base between. Germline V gives CDR1 SGHTA, CDR2 FQGNSA. The CDR3 has 12 amino acids. CDR3: CASSLVYNEQFF. The CDR3 DNA sequence: TGTGCCAGCAGCTTAGTCTACAATGAGCAGTTCTTC.

This chain joins TRBV6-5 and TRBJ1-1, with unresolved D. CDR3 size: 14 residues. The V end was cut by 7 bases, the J end by 3 bases, with 15 bases between. CDR1 is MNHEY and CDR2 is SVGAGI in the germline V gene. The CDR3 bases are TGTGCCAGCAACCCCGACGGGGAAGACACTGAAGCTTTCTTT. Its translation: CASNPDGEDTEAFF.

This chain joins TRBV6-1 and TRBJ1-5; D unresolved. Trimming pared 6 bases from V and 4 bases from J, leaving 16 bases between. This CDR3 is built from 15 residues. Looked up from germline, CDR1 is MNHNS and CDR2 is SASEGT. DNA of the CDR3: TGTGCCAGCAGCGACGGGTTCCCTGGGAATCAGCCCCAGCATTTT. Translated: CASSDGFPGNQPQHF.

By sample fraction, this clone is medium-sized. This chain connects TRBV15 to TRBJ2-7, with a weak D call TRBD2 (6 bases). Germline CDR1 is LNHNV and CDR2 is YYDKDF (reference sequence). The CDR3 sequence is 12 residues long. V was clipped by 5 bases and J by 8 bases, with 13 bases between them. CDR3 DNA: TGTGCCACCAGCCGGACGGGGAGGCAGCAGTACTTC. It codes for CATSRTGRQQYF.

V usage is TRBV9 and J usage is TRBJ1-2, with 10 bases that match TRBD1. The CDR3 spans 17 residues. Germline assignment: CDR1 SGDLS and CDR2 YYNGEE. With 0 bases clipped from V and 0 bases from J, the junction kept 5 bases outside the gene matches. The CDR3 DNA sequence: TGTGCCAGCAGCGTAGGAGGGACAGGGGACGCTAACTATGGCTACACCTTC. Translating it yields CASSVGGTGDANYGYTF.

V and J are TRBV27 and TRBJ2-7, with 11 bases identical to TRBD2. V gave up 3 bases and J gave up 2 bases; unmatched junction bases: 3. CDR1 and CDR2 (germline): MNHEY, SMNVEV (reference sequence). CDR3 length equals 15 residues. CDR3 in amino acids: CASSFRLAGTYEQYF. CDR3 nucleotides: TGTGCCAGCAGTTTCAGACTAGCGGGGACCTACGAGCAGTACTTC.

The CDR3 spells CASSLGTADPNYGYTF. CDR3 bases: TGTGCCAGCAGCCTCGGAACAGCCGACCCTAACTATGGCTACACCTTC. This sequence joins TRBV5-5 and TRBJ1-2, with D uncertain. Germline CDR1 and CDR2: SGHKS and YYEKEE (reference sequence). V lost 4 bases and J lost 0, with 16 bases in between. The CDR3 consists of 16 residues.

This chain joins TRBV6-1 and TRBJ1-5, with D possibly being TRBD1 (6 bases). V lost 0 bases, J lost 2 bases, and 11 bases lay in between. The V gene's germline CDR1 is MNHNS and CDR2 SASEGT. CDR3 length: 16 residues. CDR3 nucleotide sequence: TGTGCCAGCAGTGAAGCGGGGGGGGCAGGCAATCAGCCCCAGCATTTT. Translation: CASSEAGGAGNQPQHF.

V is TRBV11-3 and J is TRBJ1-1; D is uncertain. The V end lost 1 base, the J end lost 0 bases, and 3 bases lay between the germline ends. This CDR3 is built from 13 residues. Germline V lookup: CDR1 SGHNT, CDR2 YENEEA. The CDR3: CASSLVVNTEAFF. The CDR3 nucleotides are TGTGCCAGCAGCTTAGTAGTGAACACTGAAGCTTTCTTT.

The J gene is TRBJ2-5, the V gene TRBV6-6; 9 nucleotides line up with TRBD2. This CDR3 has 14 amino acids. The germline V gene has CDR1 MNHNY and CDR2 SVGAGI (reference sequence). V was clipped by 7 bases and J by 1 base; unmatched bases: 4. CDR3 DNA: TGTGCCAGCACCGCGACTAGCGGCCAAGAGACCCAGTACTTC. Translating it yields CASTATSGQETQYF.

The gene calls are TRBV28 and TRBJ2-7, with a possible D match to TRBD1 (6 bases). Germline CDR1 reads MDHEN; CDR2 reads SYDVKM. The CDR3 is 13 amino acids. V was trimmed by 7 bases and J by 6 bases, leaving 16 bases between them. CDR3: CASMTTGLAEQYF. The CDR3 DNA reads as TGTGCCAGCATGACAACAGGGTTGGCCGAGCAGTACTTC.

This clone has just a few counts. The rearrangement joins TRBV28 to TRBJ1-2, with D possibly being TRBD1 (6 bases). The CDR3 runs to 13 residues. CDR1 is MDHEN, CDR2 SYDVKM, per germline. V was trimmed by 7 bases and J by 4 bases, leaving 13 bases between them. CDR3 in DNA: TGTGCCAGCATGAGTGGGGGGCTCTATGGCTACACCTTC. Its translation: CASMSGGLYGYTF.

The CDR3 bases are TGCAGCGGCCAACAGGGCAATGAGCAGTTCTTC. It specifies CSGQQGNEQFF. The chain has TRBV29-1 and TRBJ2-1; tentatively, D is TRBD1 (6 bases). The V gene's germline CDR1 is SQVTM and CDR2 ANQGSEA. V lost 7 bases to trimming and J lost 6 bases, with 10 bases between them. This CDR3 region has 11 residues.

This clone was counted between two and nine times. J is TRBJ1-2 and V is TRBV9; maybe TRBD1 (5 bases). The V end was cut by 0 bases, the J end by 2 bases, with 11 bases between. This CDR3 region has 15 residues. Germline assignment: CDR1 SGDLS and CDR2 YYNGEE. The CDR3: CASSVAGGRNYGYTF. The CDR3 DNA follows: TGTGCCAGCAGCGTAGCGGGGGGACGAAACTATGGCTACACCTTC.

This clone has just one count. The V call is TRBV6-1, the J call TRBJ2-5; D is ambiguous. CDR1 MNHNS and CDR2 SASEGT come from the germline V gene. Trimming pared 7 bases from V and 4 bases from J, leaving 7 bases between. The CDR3 has 11 residues. CDR3 loop: CASNVVETQYF. The CDR3 DNA is TGTGCCAGCAACGTCGTAGAGACCCAGTACTTC.

The chain employs TRBV28 and TRBJ2-7, with 9 bases that match TRBD2. V lost 3 bases, J lost 2 bases, and 8 bases stayed unmatched. The germline V gene has CDR1 MDHEN and CDR2 SYDVKM. This CDR3 contains 16 residues. The chain's CDR3 is CASSFSLAGLTYEQYF. CDR3 DNA sequence: TGTGCCAGCAGTTTCTCCCTAGCGGGGTTAACCTACGAGCAGTACTTC.

This rearrangement joins TRBV6-5 to TRBJ1-3; D not resolved. The CDR3 has 12 amino acids. Germline V gene data show CDR1 as MNHEY and CDR2 as SVGAGI. The V and J ends lost 6 bases and 6 bases respectively, with 9 bases between them. CDR3 sequence: CASRRLSNTIYF. The CDR3 DNA follows: TGTGCCAGCAGAAGGTTGTCAAACACCATATATTTT.

This clone was found a few times. Other DNA sequences in this sample translate to the same CDR3. The CDR3, as DNA: TGTGCCAGCAGCCAAGGCGGCTACTACGAGCAGTACTTC. It codes for CASSQGGYYEQYF. The J gene is TRBJ2-7, the V gene TRBV4-2; D is undetermined. Per germline, CDR1 LGHNA and CDR2 YNFKEQ. The CDR3 loop spans 13 amino acids. Trimming pared 1 base from V and 3 bases from J, leaving 7 bases between.

V usage is TRBV28 and J usage is TRBJ2-7, with TRBD1 identical over 8 bases. This CDR3 has 15 residues. V was clipped by 3 bases and J by 0 bases; unmatched bases: 4. Germline CDR1 MDHEN, CDR2 SYDVKM. The CDR3 loop is CASSLGGTGSYEQYF. CDR3 DNA sequence: TGTGCCAGCAGTTTGGGCGGGACAGGCTCCTACGAGCAGTACTTC. Drawing the rest from reference TRBV28 and TRBJ2-7, the complete variable domain is DVKVTQSSRYLVKRTGEKVFLECVQDMDHENMFWYRQDPGLGLRLIYFSYDVKMKEKGDIPEGYSVSREKKERFSLILESASTNQTSMYLCASSLGGTGSYEQYFGPGTRLTVT.

By share of the sample, this clone is medium-sized. The chain joins TRBV9 to TRBJ2-7; 7 bases line up with TRBD1. Germline V CDR1 and CDR2: SGDLS, YYNGEE. J lost 6 bases, V lost 0 bases, and 6 bases had no gene match. This CDR3 comprises 14 residues. CDR3 in amino acids: CASSVGTGGLEQYF. In DNA form, the CDR3 reads TGTGCCAGCAGCGTAGGGACAGGCGGTCTCGAGCAGTACTTC.

The V gene is TRBV6-6, the J gene TRBJ2-7; 7 bases align to TRBD2. After removal of 2 bases from V and 4 bases from J, the junction contained 5 bases not matched to a gene. The CDR3 spans 14 residues. Germline V gene data show CDR1 as MNHNY and CDR2 as SVGAGI (reference sequence). CDR3 in amino acids: CASSYEWGGYEQYF. The CDR3 region has the DNA TGTGCCAGCAGTTACGAGTGGGGGGGTTACGAGCAGTACTTC.

V gene TRBV5-4 combines with J gene TRBJ1-1, with D maybe TRBD1 (5 bases). Trimming took 5 bases from V and 1 from J, leaving 9 bases between them. Looked up from germline, CDR1 is SGHNT and CDR2 is YYREEE (reference sequence). The CDR3 consists of 13 residues. In DNA form, the CDR3 reads TGTGCCAGCAGTCGACAGACGAACACTGAAGCTTTCTTT. Translating gives CASSRQTNTEAFF.

V usage is TRBV29-1 and J usage is TRBJ1-1; D is uncertain. Trimming removed 4 bases from V and 3 bases from J, with 9 bases in between. The CDR3 totals 12 residues. Germline V gene sequence: CDR1 SQVTM, CDR2 ANQGSEA. The CDR3: CSVVISYTEAFF. CDR3 in DNA: TGCAGCGTTGTCATCTCTTACACTGAAGCTTTCTTT. Complete variable domain (other parts from reference TRBV29-1 and TRBJ1-1): SAVISQKPSRDICQRGTSLTIQCQVDSQVTMMFWYRQQPGQSLTLIATANQGSEATYESGFVIDKFPISRPNLTFSTLTVSNMSPEDSSIYLCSVVISYTEAFFGQGTRLTVV.

This clone has a handful of counts. V usage is TRBV6-4 and J usage is TRBJ2-2, with unresolved D. The CDR3 length is 13 residues. Trimming cost V 2 bases and J 1 base, with 2 bases left between them. Germline V gene data show CDR1 as MRHNA and CDR2 as SNTAGT. In DNA, the CDR3 is TGTGCCAGCAGTGACGGGAACACCGGGGAGCTGTTTTTT. Translating gives CASSDGNTGELFF.

The chain recombines TRBV29-1 with TRBJ1-1; D is ambiguous. Germline values: CDR1 SQVTM, CDR2 ANQGSEA. This CDR3 region has 10 residues. V gave up 5 bases and J gave up 3 bases, with 4 bases separating them. This CDR3 is CSVYYTEAFF. CDR3 coding DNA: TGCAGCGTTTACTACACTGAAGCTTTCTTT.

The gene calls are TRBV7-2 and TRBJ2-7; D is uncertain. Germline CDR1 and CDR2: SGHTA and FQGNSA. The CDR3 sequence is 13 residues long. V lost 2 bases to trimming and J lost 2 bases, with 7 bases between them. CDR3 DNA sequence: TGTGCCAGCAGCTTAACAGATACCTACGAGCAGTACTTC. Protein: CASSLTDTYEQYF.

V is TRBV5-8 and J is TRBJ1-5, with D tentatively TRBD1 (5 bases). The V and J ends lost 7 bases and 0 bases respectively, with 17 bases between them. CDR3 length: 16 residues. CDR1 is SGHTS and CDR2 is YDEGEE in the germline V gene. The CDR3 protein is CASGLLQGLSNQPQHF. The CDR3 coding sequence is TGTGCCAGCGGACTCCTCCAGGGCCTTAGCAATCAGCCCCAGCATTTT.

This sequence joins TRBV29-1 and TRBJ2-1; D is ambiguous. With 6 bases removed from V and 8 bases from J, the gap between germline ends came to 8 bases. Germline V gene sequence: CDR1 SQVTM, CDR2 ANQGSEA. This CDR3 spans 10 amino acids. CDR3 DNA: TGCAGCGTCGGACGGTATGAGCAGTTCTTC. It specifies CSVGRYEQFF.

V and J are TRBV9 and TRBJ2-1; 11 bases line up with TRBD2. CDR3 length equals 15 residues. J gave up 6 bases and V 4 bases, and 6 bases lay outside the gene matches. In germline, CDR1 is SGDLS, CDR2 YYNGEE. Here the CDR3 DNA reads TGTGCCAGCAGCAAAGGGGGGACTAGCGGCAATGAGCAGTTCTTC. It encodes CASSKGGTSGNEQFF.